Sequencing of this TCR beta chain was carried out in a study of spatial heterogeneity in lung cancer. V was trimmed by 6 bases and J by 4 bases, leaving 17 bases between them. The CDR3 has 15 amino acids. The time point was: sample taken at primary tumor resection. Each CDR3 protein is one row after TCRdb ran MiXCR on the 5' RACE reads. The sample has tens of thousands of distinct CDR3 sequences; 9.5% to 15% are singletons. The sample consisted of PBMCs, taken at surgery. The chain has TRBV12-3 or TRBV12-4 and TRBJ2-3; maybe TRBD2 (5 bases). The TCR sequence derives from a male donor with early-stage non-small cell lung cancer. The CDR3 sequence is CASRLALGSADTQYF. The CDR3 nucleotides are TGTGCCAGCAGGCTAGCTCTTGGGAGTGCAGATACGCAGTATTTT.